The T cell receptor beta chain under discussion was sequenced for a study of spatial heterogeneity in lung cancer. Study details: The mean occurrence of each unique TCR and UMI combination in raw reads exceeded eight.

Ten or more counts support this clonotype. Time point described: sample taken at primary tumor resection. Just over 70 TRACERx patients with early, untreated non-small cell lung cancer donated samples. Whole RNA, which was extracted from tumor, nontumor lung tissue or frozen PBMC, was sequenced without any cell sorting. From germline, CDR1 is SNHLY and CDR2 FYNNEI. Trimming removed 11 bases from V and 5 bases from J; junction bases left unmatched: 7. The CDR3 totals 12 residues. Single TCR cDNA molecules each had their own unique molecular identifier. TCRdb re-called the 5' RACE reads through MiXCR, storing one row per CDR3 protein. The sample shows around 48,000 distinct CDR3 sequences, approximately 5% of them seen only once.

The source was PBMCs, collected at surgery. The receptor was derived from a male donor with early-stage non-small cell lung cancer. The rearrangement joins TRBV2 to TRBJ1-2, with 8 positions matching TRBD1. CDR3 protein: CAVSQGGYGYTF. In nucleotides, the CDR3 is TGTGCCGTCTCACAGGGGGGATATGGCTACACCTTC.